The sequence of this T cell receptor beta chain was determined in a study of CD8+CD57+ T cells in acquired aplastic anemia. Study summary: Mean yield of DNA from sorted CD4+ and CD8+ cells was approximately 3 ug. Study results and caveats: The same twenty-nine CD8+ CDR3 sequences occurred in patients and in controls. No significant difference in CD8+ Simpson's diversity was found between patients and controls.

The CDR3 contains 15 residues. V was pared by 3 bases and J by 6 bases, with 5 bases of the junction left unmatched. Germline loops: CDR1 SEHNR, CDR2 FQNEAQ (reference sequence). Researchers used genomic DNA as the template to profile TCR beta VDJ and CDR3. TCRdb reprocessed the reads with MiXCR, giving one entry per CDR3 protein. The sample lists about 160,000 distinct CDR3 sequences, about half occurring once. Sequencing involved patients with CD8+CD57+ cell expansion previously shown by flow cytometry. This clonotype has a handful of counts. Its antigen is not known. A much more abundant neighbour one base away suggests this may be a read error.

The chain uses TRBV7-9 and TRBJ2-2; 9 nucleotides align to TRBD2. The sample comprised sorted CD4+, CD8+, or CD8+CD57+ T cells (not recorded which) from PBMCs. The receptor was derived from a human donor with aplastic anemia. The CDR3 is CASSFAGGGAGELFF. As DNA, the CDR3 is TGTGCCAGCAGCTTCGCGGGAGGGGGCGCCGGGGAGCTGTTTTTT. The entire variable domain, with the rest obtained from reference TRBV7-9 and TRBJ2-2, is as follows: DTGVSQNPRHKITKRGQNVTFRCDPISEHNRLYWYRQTLGQGPEFLTYFQNEAQLEKSRLLSDRFSAERPKGSFSTLEIQRTEQGDSAMYLCASSFAGGGAGELFFGEGSRLTVL.